This TCR beta chain was found in a study of cytomegalovirus exposure and HLA in healthy donors. Study conclusions and caveats: With high specificity and sensitivity, the classifier reportedly diagnosed cytomegalovirus status.

Clones were sequenced by immunoSEQ multiplex PCR, and TCRdb holds only the in-frame ones, with some missing. This repertoire shows about 250,000 clones, roughly 84% found once; its top ten account for 9.5% to 15%. Comment on this clone: No antigen is known for it.

With V trimmed by 3 bases and J by 11 bases, 16 bases remained unmatched. This CDR3 contains 16 residues. Germline-derived CDR1 and CDR2 are SGHAT and FQNNGV. This clonotype was sampled from a man younger than 35 in good health and CMV-seropositive. The J gene is TRBJ2-1, the V gene TRBV11-2, with 7 bases identical to TRBD2. The sample was PBMCs. The CDR3 DNA reads as TGTGCCAGCAGCTTCAGGATAGGAGCTAGCGGAGTTCAGCAGTTCTTC. This sequence encodes CASSFRIGASGVQQFF.